Following are 32 T cell receptor beta chains from one sample sequenced in a study of Graves' ophthalmopathy and Graves' hyperthyroidism. The TCR beta CDR3 regions underwent amplification from RNA transcripts. HTBI-primed first-round RT-PCR preceded second-round multiplex PCR. TCRdb passed the multiplex PCR reads through MiXCR, listing each CDR3 protein once. This repertoire shows some 1.1 million distinct CDR3 sequences, roughly two fifths found once; its top ten account for roughly 11%. Sequenced sample: peripheral blood or thyroid tissue (not recorded which). All receptors derive from an adult man with Graves' hyperthyroidism.

Many counts were recorded for this clonotype. This sequence joins TRBV20-1 and TRBJ2-7, with 9 positions matching TRBD1. The germline CDR1 and CDR2 sequences are DFQATT and SNEGSKA (reference sequence). The length of the CDR3 is 13 residues. V dropped 5 bases and J dropped 4; count of bases not matched to a gene: 6. The DNA for the CDR3 is TGCAGTGCTGGGGACAGGGCCAAATACGAGCAGTACTTC. Protein product: CSAGDRAKYEQYF.

This clonotype was recorded only once. The V gene is TRBV29-1, the J gene TRBJ2-7; TRBD2 might be the D (6 bases). Per the germline V gene, CDR1 is SQVTM and CDR2 is ANQGSEA. The CDR3 runs 14 residues. The germline V and J ends were trimmed by 6 bases and 1 base, with 16 bases remaining between them. This chain's CDR3 is CSVLAGSGSYEQYF. The CDR3 DNA reads TGCAGCGTCCTCGCGGGTAGCGGATCCTACGAGCAGTACTTC.

This clonotype was picked up many times. This sequence joins TRBV20-1 and TRBJ1-2, with unresolved D. Trimming cost V 2 bases and J 4 bases, with 14 bases left between them. This CDR3 comprises 14 residues. Germline CDR1 DFQATT, CDR2 SNEGSKA (reference sequence). CDR3 in amino acids: CSARLGGQSYGYTF. In DNA, the CDR3 is TGCAGTGCTAGACTCGGAGGGCAATCCTATGGCTACACCTTC.

This clonotype has ten or more counts. V usage is TRBV10-3 and J usage is TRBJ2-7; 8 bases line up with TRBD1. This CDR3 contains 12 residues. Germline lookup yields CDR1 ENHRY and CDR2 SYGVKD. Trimming cost V 4 bases and J 6 bases; bases outside gene matches: 2. CDR3 protein: CAISGTGSEQYF. CDR3 DNA sequence: TGTGCCATCAGTGGGACAGGGAGCGAGCAGTACTTC.

The table lists this clonotype with many counts. The V and J genes are TRBV29-1 and TRBJ2-6, with 7 positions matching TRBD1. Germline V gene sequence: CDR1 SQVTM, CDR2 ANQGSEA. This CDR3 comprises 17 residues. V lost 1 base and J lost 2; bases outside the gene matches: 8. DNA for the CDR3: TGCAGCGTTGAAGTTGCGACAGGGACAACTGGGGCCAACGTCCTGACTTTC. The encoded protein is CSVEVATGTTGANVLTF.

This chain links TRBV10-3 with TRBJ1-5, with a weak D call TRBD1 (6 bases). With 10 bases removed from V and 0 bases from J, the gap between germline ends came to 10 bases. The CDR3 is 13 amino acids. Germline V CDR1 and CDR2: ENHRY, SYGVKD. CDR3 loop: CASWTASNQPQHF. CDR3 sequence (DNA): TGTGCCAGCTGGACAGCTAGCAATCAGCCCCAGCATTTT.

This chain links TRBV18 with TRBJ1-1; a possible D gene is TRBD1 (5 bases). V was clipped by 6 bases and J by 3 bases, with 14 bases between them. The CDR3 spans 14 residues. In germline, CDR1 is KGHSH, CDR2 LQKENI. The CDR3 sequence is CASSPAGRDTEAFF. CDR3 nucleotides: TGTGCCAGCTCTCCGGCAGGGCGGGACACTGAAGCTTTCTTT.

The chain joins TRBV20-1 to TRBJ1-5; D gene uncertain. This CDR3 contains 13 residues. V was clipped by 0 bases and J by 7 bases, with 10 bases between them. Per germline, CDR1 DFQATT and CDR2 SNEGSKA (reference sequence). In DNA, the CDR3 is TGCAGTGCTAGAGATCCCCGGTCCCAGCCCCAGCATTTT. The encoded protein is CSARDPRSQPQHF.

This clonotype was recorded once. The gene calls are TRBV7-3 and TRBJ2-7; 8 bases match TRBD2. V was pared by 4 bases and J by 0 bases, with 8 bases of the junction left unmatched. This CDR3 is 16 amino acids long. Germline assignment: CDR1 SGHTA and CDR2 FQGTGA. The CDR3 protein is CASSSLPTSVSYEQYF. In DNA form, the CDR3 reads TGTGCCAGCAGCTCCCTGCCGACTAGCGTCTCCTACGAGCAGTACTTC.

V usage is TRBV12-3 or TRBV12-4 and J usage is TRBJ2-5, with 10 bases that match TRBD2. The CDR3 is made up of 16 amino acids. V gave up 4 bases and J gave up 5 bases; unmatched junction bases: 10. In DNA, the CDR3 is TGTGCCAGCAGTTATCGGCTAGCGGGAGTTGAGGAGACCCAGTACTTC. It codes for CASSYRLAGVEETQYF.

The genes are TRBV12-3 or TRBV12-4 and TRBJ1-1; tentative D call: TRBD1 (6 bases). V was shortened by 5 bases and J by 4 bases, with 20 bases between the two germline ends. The CDR3 runs 16 residues. CDR3 loop: CASSPPGERRGTEAFF. DNA of the CDR3: TGTGCCAGCAGTCCCCCAGGGGAGAGGCGAGGCACTGAAGCTTTCTTT.

In the case of this clonotype: A read error may explain this, as a much larger clone is one base away. Since no conserved phenylalanine or tryptophan closes the CDR3, a read error is the likely cause. The chain has TRBV19 and TRBJ2-7, with 9 bases fitting TRBD2. V lost 1 base, J lost 3 bases, and 1 base stayed unmatched. The CDR3 totals 14 residues. Germline CDR1 and CDR2: LNHDA and SQIVND (reference sequence). For the CDR3, the DNA is TGTGCCAGTAGTATAGCTAGCGGGGACTACGAGCAGTACCTC. This encodes CASSIASGDYEQYL.

This clonotype was picked up many times. The J gene is TRBJ1-2, the V gene TRBV7-9; D is ambiguous. This CDR3 is built from 12 residues. Germline V lookup: CDR1 SEHNR, CDR2 FQNEAQ (reference sequence). Trimming removed 0 bases at V and 8 bases at J, with 7 bases between. The CDR3, as DNA: TGTGCCAGCAGCTTAGCCGACGGAGGCTACACCTTC. It translates to CASSLADGGYTF.

Notes on this clonotype: This sequence may be a read error, since a much larger clone differs from it by one base. V is TRBV20-1 and J is TRBJ1-2; D is unresolved. Looked up from germline, CDR1 is DFQATT and CDR2 is SNEGSKA (reference sequence). The CDR3 sequence is 14 residues long. The CDR3 DNA reads TGCAGTGCTAGAGCGGTGGGATTGAACTATGGCCACACCTTC. It yields the protein CSARAVGLNYGHTF.

Many counts were recorded for this clonotype. DNA for the CDR3: TGTGCCAGCGGGCAGGGCTACGAGCAGTACTTC. Its protein product is CASGQGYEQYF. V and J are TRBV2 and TRBJ2-7, with a weak D call TRBD1 (5 bases). Germline V gene data show CDR1 as SNHLY and CDR2 as FYNNEI. V lost 8 bases to trimming and J lost 3 bases, with 8 bases between them. This CDR3 comprises 11 residues. Complete variable domain (other parts from reference TRBV2 and TRBJ2-7): EPEVTQTPSHQVTQMGQEVILRCVPISNHLYFYWYRQILGQKVEFLVSFYNNEISEKSEIFDDQFSVERPDGSNFTLKIRSTKLEDSAMYFCASGQGYEQYFGPGTRLTVT.

This clonotype was counted ten times or more. The chain carries TRBV19 and TRBJ1-2, with 8 bases that match TRBD1. The ends lost 6 bases at V and 4 bases at J; junction bases unmatched: 7. CDR1 and CDR2 from the germline V gene are LNHDA and SQIVND (reference sequence). The CDR3 runs 14 residues. CDR3 bases: TGTGCCAGTAGCCCGGGACAGGTACTCTATGGCTACACCTTC. As protein: CASSPGQVLYGYTF. Full variable domain (missing parts from reference TRBV19 and TRBJ1-2): DGGITQSPKYLFRKEGQNVTLSCEQNLNHDAMYWYRQDPGQGLRLIYYSQIVNDFQKGDIAEGYSVSREKKESFPLTVTSAQKNPTAFYLCASSPGQVLYGYTFGSGTRLTVV.

This clonotype has at least ten counts. A clone one base away is much larger, so this may be a read error. The chain links TRBV6-1 to TRBJ1-2, with D tentatively TRBD1 (5 bases). V lost 3 bases and J 2 bases, leaving 10 bases between the germline ends. CDR3 length: 14 residues. Germline V gives CDR1 MNHNS, CDR2 SASEGT. CDR3 loop: CASSEGDGNYGYTF. In DNA, the CDR3 is TGTGCCAGCAGTGAGGGGGACGGGAACTATGGCTACACCTTC.

This clonotype was observed a few times. V usage is TRBV20-1 and J usage is TRBJ1-2; D may be TRBD1 (6 bases). CDR1 and CDR2 from the germline V gene are DFQATT and SNEGSKA (reference sequence). Trimming removed 4 bases at V and 7 bases at J, with 16 bases between. The CDR3 has 13 amino acids. Here the CDR3 reads CSATGGQWRGYTF. The CDR3 DNA sequence: TGCAGTGCTACTGGGGGGCAGTGGCGTGGCTACACCTTC.

In its sample, this clonotype was seen many times. The chain links TRBV2 to TRBJ2-6; no reliable D call. The V gene lost 5 bases and the J gene lost 0 bases, with 17 bases spanning the gap. Germline CDR1 SNHLY, CDR2 FYNNEI. The CDR3 is made up of 18 amino acids. The CDR3: CASSPSAPILSGANVLTF. As DNA, the CDR3 is TGTGCCAGCAGTCCCTCTGCCCCCATCCTCTCTGGGGCCAACGTCCTGACTTTC.

The chain has TRBV15 and TRBJ1-5, with a weak D call TRBD1 (5 bases). CDR1 and CDR2 from the germline V gene are LNHNV and YYDKDF (reference sequence). The V and J ends lost 0 bases and 4 bases respectively, with 13 bases between them. This CDR3 has 16 residues. The CDR3 DNA is TGTGCCACCAGCAGAGATCTAAGGCCAGGGAATCAGCCCCAGCATTTT. Translated: CATSRDLRPGNQPQHF.

Points on this clonotype: This sequence may be a read error, since a much larger clone differs from it by one base. This chain links TRBV20-1 with TRBJ1-4; D is undetermined. Looked up from germline, CDR1 is DFQATT and CDR2 is SNEGSKA (reference sequence). The CDR3 runs to 13 residues. CDR3 coding DNA: TGCAGTGCTCTTTCCGCCGGGAGAGAAAAACTGTTGTTT. Translated: CSALSAGREKLLF.

The chain has TRBV19 and TRBJ2-2; the D is unclear. The V end lost 3 bases, the J end lost 0 bases, and 23 bases lay between the germline ends. The CDR3 loop spans 20 amino acids. Germline values: CDR1 LNHDA, CDR2 SQIVND (reference sequence). The CDR3 region is CASSILVPTVRQANTGELFF. The DNA of the CDR3 is TGTGCCAGTAGTATCTTGGTCCCGACGGTACGACAAGCGAACACCGGGGAGCTGTTTTTT.

This clonotype was counted only a few times. The chain has TRBV4-1 and TRBJ1-3; 9 bases are a match to TRBD1. Germline V gives CDR1 MGHRA, CDR2 YSYEKL. The junction had 9 bases not matched to a gene; V was cut back by 1 base and J by 8 bases. The CDR3 length is 16 residues. In nucleotides, the CDR3 is TGCGCCAGCAGCCAAGCCGGGACAGGGTTCGGGGACACCATATATTTT. Translating it yields CASSQAGTGFGDTIYF.

The sample holds many counts of this clonotype. The gene calls are TRBV20-1 and TRBJ1-5; TRBD1 aligns across 7 bases. The ends lost 4 bases at V and 6 bases at J; junction bases unmatched: 9. Germline lookup yields CDR1 DFQATT and CDR2 SNEGSKA (reference sequence). The CDR3 sequence is 14 residues long. This CDR3 reads CSAKQGGAGQPQHF. The CDR3 DNA sequence: TGCAGTGCTAAGCAAGGGGGCGCGGGTCAGCCCCAGCATTTT.

This clonotype was detected ten times or more. The chain carries TRBV7-2 and TRBJ2-5; TRBD2 agrees at 11 bases. Germline V gene sequence: CDR1 SGHTA, CDR2 FQGNSA. This CDR3 has 17 residues. Trimming took 0 bases from V and 2 from J; bases not matched to a gene: 5. The CDR3: CASSLALTSGTQETQYF. The CDR3, as DNA: TGTGCCAGCAGCTTAGCACTGACTAGCGGGACGCAAGAGACCCAGTACTTC.

This clonotype was found many times. The chain links TRBV12-3 or TRBV12-4 to TRBJ2-5; 7 bases agree with TRBD2. V shed 3 bases and J 5 bases; nucleotides not matched to a gene: 6. This CDR3 is 14 amino acids long. CDR3 sequence (DNA): TGTGCCAGCAGTTTTCGGGGAGGGATTGAGACCCAGTACTTC. Its protein product is CASSFRGGIETQYF.

This clonotype was observed a few times. The chain employs TRBV7-2 and TRBJ1-1, with TRBD1 matching over 12 bases. This CDR3 spans 20 amino acids. Trimming took 3 bases from V and 1 from J; bases not matched to a gene: 15. CDR1 is SGHTA and CDR2 is FQGNSA in the germline V gene. CDR3 amino acids: CASSLGDRGLSPPRNTEAFF. CDR3 nucleotides: TGTGCCAGCAGCTTGGGGGACAGGGGGCTTTCCCCCCCGAGGAACACTGAAGCTTTCTTT.

At least ten counts were recorded for this clonotype. The V and J genes are TRBV6-5 and TRBJ1-1; unclear D gene. The CDR3 length is 14 residues. Germline V CDR1 and CDR2: MNHEY, SVGAGI. V was clipped by 5 bases and J by 6 bases, with 16 bases between them. The CDR3 sequence: CASSRRPDGAEAFF. CDR3 in DNA: TGTGCCAGCAGTAGACGACCGGACGGCGCTGAAGCTTTCTTT.

In this sample, this clonotype turned up many times. The V call is TRBV19, the J call TRBJ1-1; possibly TRBD1 for D (5 bases). Trimming removed 5 bases from V and 4 bases from J, with 20 bases in between. CDR1 LNHDA and CDR2 SQIVND come from the germline V gene (reference sequence). The CDR3 loop spans 16 amino acids. The CDR3 coding sequence is TGTGCCAGTAGTCGAACCGGGGACCTAGGTGGCACTGAAGCTTTCTTT. Encoded protein: CASSRTGDLGGTEAFF.

This chain links TRBV7-9 with TRBJ1-5; D may be TRBD1 (5 bases). CDR1 is SEHNR and CDR2 is FQNEAQ in the germline V gene (reference sequence). The CDR3 consists of 14 residues. V was shortened by 4 bases and J by 6 bases, with 13 bases between the two germline ends. The CDR3 spells CASSSAGAAQPQHF. Here the CDR3 DNA reads TGTGCCAGCAGCTCCGCCGGGGCTGCTCAGCCCCAGCATTTT.

Only one count was recorded for this clonotype. A much larger clone lies one base from this, so it may be a read error. The chain carries TRBV9 and TRBJ1-5; no definite D call. The CDR3 is made up of 14 amino acids. The germline CDR1 and CDR2 sequences are SGDLS and YYNGEE. With 3 bases removed from V and 5 bases from J, the gap between germline ends came to 12 bases. The CDR3 reads CASSAALTDQPQHF. DNA for the CDR3: TGTGCCAGCAGCGCAGCCCTTACGGATCAGCCCCAGCATTTT. Based on the CDR3 plus reference TRBV9 and TRBJ1-5, the full variable domain is DSGVTQTPKHLITATGQRVTLRCSPRSGDLSVYWYQQSLDQGLQFLIQYYNGEERAKGNILERFSAQQFPDLHSELNLSSLELGDSALYFCASSAALTDQPQHFGDGTRLSIL.

This clonotype turned up a few times. A read error may explain this, as a much larger clone is one base away. CDR3 DNA sequence: TGTGCCGTCAGTGCGATGGGCTCTGGAAACACCATATATTTT. Encoded protein: CAVSAMGSGNTIYF. The chain employs TRBV10-3 and TRBJ1-3; no firm D call. Germline loops: CDR1 ENHRY, CDR2 SYGVKD. The CDR3 is 14 amino acids.